Below, 20 T cell receptor beta chains from the same sample are listed, as sequenced in a study of blood T cell repertoires in COVID-19 (dated by TCRdb to the early 2020s). The library relied on the immunoSEQ multiplex PCR assay. TCRdb holds this immuneACCESS table with in-frame rearrangements only. Some clones are missing; in checked studies, unresolved V genes explain under half, and the rest has no known cause. The sample table contains 260,000 or so clones; only one count was recorded for over 70% of them. Roughly 5.7% of the sample comes from the top ten. The sample was peripheral blood. All receptors come from a man aged 80 or over with acute or convalescent COVID-19.

The gene calls are TRBV24-1 and TRBJ2-3, with 7 bases matching TRBD1. With 7 bases clipped from V and 0 bases from J, the junction kept 3 bases outside the gene matches. In germline, CDR1 is KGHDR, CDR2 SFDVKD. The CDR3 length is 14 residues. The CDR3 reads CATRTGISTDTQYF. CDR3 nucleotide sequence: TGTGCCACCAGGACAGGGATCAGCACAGATACGCAGTATTTT.

The chain joins TRBV4-1 to TRBJ2-7, with 12 bases lining up with TRBD2. The J segment lost 2 bases and the V segment lost 1 base, leaving 9 bases of the junction unmatched. This CDR3 region has 18 residues. Germline-derived CDR1 and CDR2 are MGHRA and YSYEKL. As DNA, the CDR3 is TGCGCCAGCAGCCAAGTTGGGGGACTAGCGGGCATAACCTACGAGCAGTACTTC. Translating it yields CASSQVGGLAGITYEQYF.

This chain joins TRBV28 and TRBJ2-2; 9 positions match TRBD1. The CDR3 sequence is 15 residues long. Germline V gives CDR1 MDHEN, CDR2 SYDVKM. The junction had 5 bases not matched to a gene; V was cut back by 5 bases and J by 4 bases. The CDR3 region is CASSPPTGGTGELFF. Written as DNA, the CDR3 is TGTGCCAGCAGTCCACCGACAGGGGGCACCGGGGAGCTGTTTTTT.

CDR3 bases: TGTGCCAGCAGCCAGGGTGACCGGGTGCAGTTCTTC. Encoded protein: CASSQGDRVQFF. The chain joins TRBV3-1 (or the pseudogene TRBV3-2) to TRBJ2-1, with D unresolved. The germline V gene encodes CDR1 LGHDT and CDR2 YNNKEL (reference sequence). With 3 bases removed from V and 12 bases from J, the gap between germline ends came to 12 bases. The CDR3 is 12 residues long.

This clone was seen a few times. The rearrangement joins TRBV19 to TRBJ2-7; D ambiguous. The germline V and J ends were trimmed by 6 bases and 1 base, with 10 bases remaining between them. Germline values: CDR1 LNHDA, CDR2 SQIVND (reference sequence). This CDR3 contains 13 residues. The CDR3 protein is CASSFRGSYEQYF. The CDR3, as DNA: TGTGCCAGTAGCTTTCGCGGATCCTACGAGCAGTACTTC.

This sequence joins TRBV7-9 and TRBJ2-1; 11 bases line up with TRBD2. Germline assignment: CDR1 SEHNR and CDR2 FQNEAQ (reference sequence). The CDR3 sequence is 14 residues long. The ends lost 2 bases at V and 7 bases at J; junction bases unmatched: 1. CDR3: CASSLIAGGNEQFF. The CDR3 coding sequence is TGTGCCAGCAGCTTAATAGCGGGGGGGAATGAGCAGTTCTTC.

This chain links TRBV9 with TRBJ2-1; TRBD1 is a possible D gene (5 bases). Between the trimmed V and J ends, which lost 1 base and 6 bases, there was a span of 11 bases. The germline CDR1 and CDR2 sequences are SGDLS and YYNGEE. The CDR3 spans 14 residues. The CDR3 sequence: CASSVQGTFNEQFF. CDR3 nucleotides: TGTGCCAGCAGCGTACAGGGCACGTTCAATGAGCAGTTCTTC.

The J gene is TRBJ2-5, the V gene TRBV6-5, with TRBD1 matching 9 bases. J gave up 3 bases and V 5 bases, and 1 base lay outside the gene matches. This CDR3 spans 13 amino acids. Germline CDR1 is MNHEY and CDR2 is SVGAGI. Written as DNA, the CDR3 is TGTGCCAGCAGTAGGGACAGGGAAGAGACCCAGTACTTC. Translation: CASSRDREETQYF.

This rearrangement joins TRBV29-1 to TRBJ2-1; 10 nucleotides line up with TRBD1. The CDR3 consists of 17 residues. Unmatched junction bases numbered 14, after V lost 2 bases and J lost 7 bases. Germline CDR1 SQVTM, CDR2 ANQGSEA. CDR3 coding DNA: TGCAGCGTTGAAAAACGGGTTGGGACAGGGGAAAGGAATGAGCAGTTCTTC. Translated, it gives CSVEKRVGTGERNEQFF.

This chain uses TRBV27 with TRBJ2-1, with 9 bases lining up with TRBD2. The V gene's germline CDR1 is MNHEY and CDR2 SMNVEV (reference sequence). J gave up 5 bases and V 3 bases, and 5 bases lay outside the gene matches. The CDR3 sequence is 15 residues long. The CDR3 sequence is CASSFTSGPNNEQFF. As DNA, the CDR3 is TGTGCCAGCAGTTTCACTAGCGGGCCAAACAATGAGCAGTTCTTC.

The chain recombines TRBV6-1 with TRBJ1-1; D is possibly TRBD1 (5 bases). The CDR3 has 17 amino acids. Germline-derived CDR1 and CDR2 are MNHNS and SASEGT. Trimming pared 1 base from V and 2 bases from J, leaving 17 bases between. CDR3 loop: CASSEGRVIRVNTEAFF. In nucleotides, the CDR3 is TGTGCCAGCAGTGAAGGTAGGGTCATCAGGGTTAACACTGAAGCTTTCTTT.

The genes are TRBV5-6 and TRBJ2-7; 8 bases match TRBD1. Looked up from germline, CDR1 is SGHDT and CDR2 is YYEEEE. The CDR3 contains 15 residues. The V and J ends lost 0 bases and 2 bases, in that order; junction bases with no gene match: 4. The CDR3 nucleotides are TGTGCCAGCAGCTTGGCGGGACAGGCGACCTACGAGCAGTACTTC. Translating it yields CASSLAGQATYEQYF. Full variable domain (missing parts from reference TRBV5-6 and TRBJ2-7): DAGVTQSPTHLIKTRGQQVTLRCSPKSGHDTVSWYQQALGQGPQFIFQYYEEEERQRGNFPDRFSGHQFPNYSSELNVNALLLGDSALYLCASSLAGQATYEQYFGPGTRLTVT.

V usage is TRBV29-1 and J usage is TRBJ2-5; TRBD2 might be the D (6 bases). V shed 6 bases and J shed 5 bases, with 13 bases lying between them. There are 12 residues in the CDR3. Germline CDR1 and CDR2: SQVTM and ANQGSEA. CDR3 residues: CSVRRRDETQYF. In nucleotides, the CDR3 is TGCAGCGTAAGACGGAGGGACGAGACCCAGTACTTC.

The genes are TRBV5-1 and TRBJ2-5, with unresolved D. CDR3 length: 14 residues. V lost 0 bases, J lost 5 bases, and 11 bases lay in between. CDR1 is SGHRS and CDR2 is YFSETQ in the germline V gene. The CDR3 reads CASSLEVARETQYF. CDR3 DNA sequence: TGCGCCAGCAGCTTGGAGGTAGCTAGGGAGACCCAGTACTTC.

The genes are TRBV9 and TRBJ2-7, with a possible D match to TRBD2 (7 bases). V was pared by 4 bases and J by 6 bases, with 17 bases between. Germline CDR1 and CDR2: SGDLS and YYNGEE. This CDR3 comprises 14 residues. This chain's CDR3 is CASSPWEGESEQYF. CDR3 sequence (DNA): TGTGCCAGCAGCCCTTGGGAGGGGGAGTCCGAGCAGTACTTC. The whole variable domain, remainder taken from reference TRBV9 and TRBJ2-7, is DSGVTQTPKHLITATGQRVTLRCSPRSGDLSVYWYQQSLDQGLQFLIQYYNGEERAKGNILERFSAQQFPDLHSELNLSSLELGDSALYFCASSPWEGESEQYFGPGTRLTVT.

The chain links TRBV7-9 to TRBJ1-1; possibly TRBD1 for D (5 bases). V lost 5 bases and J lost 2, with 18 bases in between. CDR1 and CDR2 from the germline V gene are SEHNR and FQNEAQ (reference sequence). There are 16 residues in the CDR3. The CDR3 bases are TGTGCCAGCAGCCCCTTATGGGGCGGCGGAAACACTGAAGCTTTCTTT. Translation: CASSPLWGGGNTEAFF.

The genes are TRBV5-1 and TRBJ2-1, with 9 bases that match TRBD2. In germline, CDR1 is SGHRS, CDR2 YFSETQ. The junction had 14 bases not matched to a gene; V was cut back by 4 bases and J by 6 bases. The CDR3 is 17 residues long. The CDR3, as DNA: TGCGCCAGCAGCCCGTGGACTGGCGGGAGGGTCGTCAATGAGCAGTTCTTC. Translating gives CASSPWTGGRVVNEQFF. The entire variable domain, with the rest obtained from reference TRBV5-1 and TRBJ2-1, is as follows: KAGVTQTPRYLIKTRGQQVTLSCSPISGHRSVSWYQQTPGQGLQFLFEYFSETQRNKGNFPGRFSGRQFSNSRSEMNVSTLELGDSALYLCASSPWTGGRVVNEQFFGPGTRLTVL.

This chain joins TRBV6-1 and TRBJ2-7; 10 nucleotides agree with TRBD2. The germline gives CDR1 MNHNS, CDR2 SASEGT. The CDR3 extends over 16 amino acids. The V and J ends lost 2 bases and 2 bases, in that order; junction bases with no gene match: 6. For the CDR3, the DNA is TGTGCCAGCAGTGAAATCCCCAGCGGGAGGGCCTACGAGCAGTACTTC. This gives the protein CASSEIPSGRAYEQYF.

The chain links TRBV19 to TRBJ1-6; 7 bases are shared with TRBD1. The CDR3 is made up of 14 amino acids. J lost 7 bases, V lost 5 bases, and 5 bases had no gene match. CDR1 and CDR2 (germline): LNHDA, SQIVND (reference sequence). The CDR3 here is CASSFTTGNSPLHF. The CDR3 bases are TGTGCCAGTAGTTTCACGACAGGGAATTCACCCCTCCACTTT. Full variable domain (outside the CDR3, taken from reference TRBV19 and TRBJ1-6): DGGITQSPKYLFRKEGQNVTLSCEQNLNHDAMYWYRQDPGQGLRLIYYSQIVNDFQKGDIAEGYSVSREKKESFPLTVTSAQKNPTAFYLCASSFTTGNSPLHFGNGTRLTVT.

DNA of the CDR3: TGTGCCAGCAGTCCTCTCCGGGAGTATGGTAATGAGCAGTTCTTC. Protein sequence: CASSPLREYGNEQFF. This chain links TRBV2 with TRBJ2-1, with a possible D match to TRBD2 (6 bases). The CDR3 extends over 15 amino acids. Germline CDR1 SNHLY, CDR2 FYNNEI. Trimming pared 5 bases from V and 7 bases from J, leaving 18 bases between.